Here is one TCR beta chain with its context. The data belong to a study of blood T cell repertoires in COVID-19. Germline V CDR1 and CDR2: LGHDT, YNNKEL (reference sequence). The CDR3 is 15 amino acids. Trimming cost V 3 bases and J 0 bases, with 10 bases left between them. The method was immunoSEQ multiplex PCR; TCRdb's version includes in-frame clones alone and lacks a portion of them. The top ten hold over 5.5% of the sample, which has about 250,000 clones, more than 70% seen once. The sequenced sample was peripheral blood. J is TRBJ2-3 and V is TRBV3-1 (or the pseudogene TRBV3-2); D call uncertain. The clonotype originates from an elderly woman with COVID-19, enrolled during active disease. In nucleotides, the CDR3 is TGTGCCAGCAGCCACTCAGGTTCTAGCACAGATACGCAGTATTTT. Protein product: CASSHSGSSTDTQYF.